Included here is one T cell receptor (beta chain) sequence, with context. V shed 6 bases and J shed 3 bases, with 14 bases lying between them. From germline, CDR1 is LNHDA and CDR2 SQIVND (reference sequence). The CDR3 length is 14 residues. The data belong to a study of tumour-infiltrating T cells in Burkitt lymphoma. Study at large: Repertoire clonality predicted overall and progression-free survival.

Clones were sequenced by immunoSEQ multiplex PCR, and TCRdb holds only the in-frame ones, with some missing. The data contain some 9,200 clones, less than 65% of them seen just once; the ten biggest clones take up approximately 6%. V is TRBV19 and J is TRBJ1-2; D is possibly TRBD1 (5 bases). This receptor was obtained from a human donor with diffuse large B-cell lymphoma. The sample taken for sequencing was tumor tissue. The CDR3 DNA is TGTGCCAGTAGCATCCCAGGGTCATACTATGGCTACACCTTC. Translating gives CASSIPGSYYGYTF.